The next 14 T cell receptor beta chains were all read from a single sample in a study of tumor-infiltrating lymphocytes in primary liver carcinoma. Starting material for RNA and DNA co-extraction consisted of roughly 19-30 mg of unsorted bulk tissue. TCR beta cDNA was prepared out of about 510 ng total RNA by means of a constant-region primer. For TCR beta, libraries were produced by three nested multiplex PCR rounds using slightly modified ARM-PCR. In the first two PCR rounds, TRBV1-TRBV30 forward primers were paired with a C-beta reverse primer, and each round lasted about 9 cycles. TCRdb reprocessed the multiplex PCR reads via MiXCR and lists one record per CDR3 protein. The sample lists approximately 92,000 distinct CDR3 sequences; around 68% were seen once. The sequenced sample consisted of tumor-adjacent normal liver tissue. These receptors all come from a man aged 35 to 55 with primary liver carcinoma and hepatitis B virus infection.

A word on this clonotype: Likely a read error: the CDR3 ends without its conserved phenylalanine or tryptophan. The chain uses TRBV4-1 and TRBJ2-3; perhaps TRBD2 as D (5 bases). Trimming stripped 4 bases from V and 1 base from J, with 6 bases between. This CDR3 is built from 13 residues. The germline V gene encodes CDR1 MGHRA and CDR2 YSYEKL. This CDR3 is CASSPRGTDTQYS. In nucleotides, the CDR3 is TGCGCCAGCAGCCCGCGGGGCACAGATACGCAGTATTCA.

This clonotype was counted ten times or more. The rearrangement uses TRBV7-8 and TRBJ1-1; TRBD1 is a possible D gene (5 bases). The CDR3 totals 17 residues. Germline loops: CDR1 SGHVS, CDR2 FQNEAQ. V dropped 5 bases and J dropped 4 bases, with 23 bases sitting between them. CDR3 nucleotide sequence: TGTGCCAGCAGCCCATCGCCGGGGGTTTCGCTGGGCACTGAAGCTTTCTTT. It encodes CASSPSPGVSLGTEAFF.

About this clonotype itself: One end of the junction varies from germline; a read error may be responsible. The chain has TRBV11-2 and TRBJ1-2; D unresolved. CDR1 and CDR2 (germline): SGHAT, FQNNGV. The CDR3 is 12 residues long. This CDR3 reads CVNSFEDYGYTF. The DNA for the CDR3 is TGTGTCAACAGCTTCGAGGACTACGGCTACACCTTC.

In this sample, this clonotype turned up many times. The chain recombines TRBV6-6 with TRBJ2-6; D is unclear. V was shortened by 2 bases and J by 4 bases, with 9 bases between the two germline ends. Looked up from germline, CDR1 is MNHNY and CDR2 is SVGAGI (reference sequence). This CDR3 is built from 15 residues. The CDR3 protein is CASSYGQTGANVLTF. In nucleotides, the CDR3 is TGTGCCAGCAGTTACGGGCAGACGGGGGCCAACGTCCTGACTTTC.

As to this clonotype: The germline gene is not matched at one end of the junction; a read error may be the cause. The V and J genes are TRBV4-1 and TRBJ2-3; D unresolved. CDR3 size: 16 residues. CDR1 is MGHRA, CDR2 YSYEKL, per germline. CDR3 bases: TGCGCCAGCAGCCCAGAGGTGGGGATAAGCACAGATACGCAATATTTT. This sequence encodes CASSPEVGISTDTQYF.

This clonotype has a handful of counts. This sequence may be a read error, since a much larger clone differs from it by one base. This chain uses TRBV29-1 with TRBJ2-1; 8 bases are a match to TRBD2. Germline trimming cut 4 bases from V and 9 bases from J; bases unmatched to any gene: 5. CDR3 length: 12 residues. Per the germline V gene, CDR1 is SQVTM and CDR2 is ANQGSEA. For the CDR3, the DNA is TGCAGCGTTGGGTTAGCGGGAATTGAGCAGTTCTTC. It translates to CSVGLAGIEQFF.

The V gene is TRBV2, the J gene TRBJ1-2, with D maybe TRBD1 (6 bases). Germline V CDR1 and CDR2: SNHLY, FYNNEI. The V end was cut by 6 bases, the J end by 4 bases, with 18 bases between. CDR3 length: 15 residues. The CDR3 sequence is CASRSTGTGGYGYTF. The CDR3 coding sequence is TGTGCCAGCAGAAGTACAGGGACGGGCGGCTATGGCTACACCTTC.

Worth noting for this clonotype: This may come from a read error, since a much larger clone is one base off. The CDR3 DNA reads TGTGCCATCAGTAAGTCTGTTTTTAGTGAGCAGTTCTTC. It codes for CAISKSVFSEQFF. The chain has TRBV10-3 and TRBJ2-1; D is unclear. This CDR3 spans 13 amino acids. The germline V gene has CDR1 ENHRY and CDR2 SYGVKD.

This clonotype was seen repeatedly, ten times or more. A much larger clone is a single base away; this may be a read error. CDR3 sequence reads: CASGLGLSGELFF. The DNA for the CDR3 is TGTGCCAGCGGCTTAGGACTATCCGGGGAGCTGTTTTTT. This rearrangement joins TRBV11-1 to TRBJ2-2; D may be TRBD2 (6 bases). CDR1 SGHAT and CDR2 FQDESV come from the germline V gene (reference sequence). The CDR3 is made up of 13 amino acids.

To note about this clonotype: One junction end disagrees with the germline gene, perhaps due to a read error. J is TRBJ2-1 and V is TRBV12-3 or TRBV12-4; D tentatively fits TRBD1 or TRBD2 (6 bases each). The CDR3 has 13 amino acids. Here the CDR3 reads CASSSIGGNEHFF. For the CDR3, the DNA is TGTGCCAGCAGTTCGATAGGGGGGAATGAGCACTTCTTC.

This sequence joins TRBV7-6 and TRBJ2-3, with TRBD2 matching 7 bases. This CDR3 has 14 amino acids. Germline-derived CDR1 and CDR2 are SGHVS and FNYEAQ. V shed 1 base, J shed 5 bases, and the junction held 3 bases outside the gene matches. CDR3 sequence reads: CASSLGLAIDTQYF. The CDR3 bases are TGTGCCAGCAGCTTAGGACTAGCCATAGATACGCAGTATTTT.

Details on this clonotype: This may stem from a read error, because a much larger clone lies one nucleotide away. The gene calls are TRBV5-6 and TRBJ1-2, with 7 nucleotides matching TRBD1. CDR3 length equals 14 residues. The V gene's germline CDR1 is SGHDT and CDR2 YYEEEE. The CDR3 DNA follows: TGTGCCTGCAGCTTGGCACAGGGGATGAATGGCTACACCTTC. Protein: CACSLAQGMNGYTF. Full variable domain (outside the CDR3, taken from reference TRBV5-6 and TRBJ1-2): DAGVTQSPTHLIKTRGQQVTLRCSPKSGHDTVSWYQQALGQGPQFIFQYYEEEERQRGNFPDRFSGHQFPNYSSELNVNALLLGDSALYLCACSLAQGMNGYTFGSGTRLTVV.

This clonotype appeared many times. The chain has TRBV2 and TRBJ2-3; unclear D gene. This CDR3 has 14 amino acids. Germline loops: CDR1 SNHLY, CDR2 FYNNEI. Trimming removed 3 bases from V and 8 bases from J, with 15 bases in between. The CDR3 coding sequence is TGTGCCAGCAGTGATACCGCCGGGCCGGGTACGCAGTATTTT. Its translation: CASSDTAGPGTQYF.

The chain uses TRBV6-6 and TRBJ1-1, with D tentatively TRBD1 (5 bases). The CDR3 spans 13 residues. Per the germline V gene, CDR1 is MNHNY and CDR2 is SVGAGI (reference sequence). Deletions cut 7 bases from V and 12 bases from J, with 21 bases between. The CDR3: CASTDRGNIVSFF. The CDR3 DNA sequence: TGTGCCAGCACTGATAGGGGAAACATTGTATCTTTCTTT.